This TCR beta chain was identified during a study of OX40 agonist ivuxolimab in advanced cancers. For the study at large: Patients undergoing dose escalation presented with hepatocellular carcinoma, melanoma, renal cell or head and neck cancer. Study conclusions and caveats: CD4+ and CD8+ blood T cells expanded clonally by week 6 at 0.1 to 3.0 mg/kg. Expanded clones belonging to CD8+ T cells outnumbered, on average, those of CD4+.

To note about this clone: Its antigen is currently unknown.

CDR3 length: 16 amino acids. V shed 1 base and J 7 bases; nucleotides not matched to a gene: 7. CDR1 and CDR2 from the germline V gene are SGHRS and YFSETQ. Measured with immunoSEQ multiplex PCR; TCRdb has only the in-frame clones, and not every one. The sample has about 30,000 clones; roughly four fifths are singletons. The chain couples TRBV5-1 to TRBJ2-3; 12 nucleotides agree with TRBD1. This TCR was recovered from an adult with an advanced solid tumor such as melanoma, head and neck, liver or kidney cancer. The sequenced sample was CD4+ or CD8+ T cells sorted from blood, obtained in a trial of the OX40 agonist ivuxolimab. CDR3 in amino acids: CASSLSGTGGRNTQYF. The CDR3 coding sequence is TGCGCCAGCAGCTTGTCAGGGACAGGGGGCAGGAATACGCAGTATTTT. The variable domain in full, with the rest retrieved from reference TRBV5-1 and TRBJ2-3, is KAGVTQTPRYLIKTRGQQVTLSCSPISGHRSVSWYQQTPGQGLQFLFEYFSETQRNKGNFPGRFSGRQFSNSRSEMNVSTLELGDSALYLCASSLSGTGGRNTQYFGPGTRLTVL.